One and the same sample provided the 27 T cell receptor beta chains below, sequenced in a study of blood T cell repertoires in COVID-19. Repertoires were generated with immunoSEQ multiplex PCR, while TCRdb's copy carries only in-frame clones and drops some. Of about 41,000 clones listed, 81% are singletons. Sequenced input: peripheral blood. All receptors come from a man between 40 and 49 years old with active or convalescent COVID-19.

The chain couples TRBV2 to TRBJ1-2, with D possibly TRBD1 on 6 matching bases. CDR1 is SNHLY, CDR2 FYNNEI, per germline. V was shortened by 9 bases and J by 6 bases, with 17 bases between the two germline ends. CDR3 length equals 13 residues. CDR3 sequence reads: CASPVRGAHGYTF. Written as DNA, the CDR3 is TGTGCCAGTCCAGTACGGGGGGCGCATGGCTACACCTTC. The complete variable domain, with remaining parts taken from reference TRBV2 and TRBJ1-2, reads EPEVTQTPSHQVTQMGQEVILRCVPISNHLYFYWYRQILGQKVEFLVSFYNNEISEKSEIFDDQFSVERPDGSNFTLKIRSTKLEDSAMYFCASPVRGAHGYTFGSGTRLTVV.

V is TRBV30 and J is TRBJ2-7, with D possibly matching TRBD1 (7 bases). V was pared by 5 bases and J by 6 bases, with 20 bases between. The CDR3 covers 14 residues. Germline V CDR1 and CDR2: GTSNPN, SVGIG (reference sequence). The DNA for the CDR3 is TGTGCCTGGTCCACAGGGCCAGGGGGGCGCGAGCAGTACTTC. This sequence encodes CAWSTGPGGREQYF.

The chain employs TRBV12-3 or TRBV12-4 and TRBJ2-3; D not certain. V lost 8 bases and J 7 bases, leaving 13 bases between the germline ends. The CDR3 is 12 amino acids. The CDR3 reads CASGNTENTQYF. The CDR3 DNA follows: TGTGCCAGCGGCAACACAGAAAATACGCAGTATTTT.

The genes are TRBV9 and TRBJ2-5; TRBD1 matches at 8 bases. Trimming cost V 3 bases and J 5 bases; bases outside gene matches: 6. The CDR3 is 14 residues long. Germline V gene sequence: CDR1 SGDLS, CDR2 YYNGEE. The CDR3 DNA is TGTGCCAGCAGCGCCGGACAGGGAATGGAGACCCAGTACTTC. This codes for CASSAGQGMETQYF.

The chain carries TRBV19 and TRBJ2-1, with TRBD2 matching over 9 bases. V lost 6 bases and J lost 2; bases outside the gene matches: 8. The CDR3 sequence is 16 residues long. The germline V gene encodes CDR1 LNHDA and CDR2 SQIVND (reference sequence). In nucleotides, the CDR3 is TGTGCCAGTAGCCCGAATAGCGGGGGCGCCTACAATGAGCAGTTCTTC. This sequence encodes CASSPNSGGAYNEQFF.

The chain recombines TRBV7-9 with TRBJ2-5; 9 nucleotides line up with TRBD2. Per the germline V gene, CDR1 is SEHNR and CDR2 is FQNEAQ (reference sequence). The CDR3 spans 16 residues. Trimming removed 2 bases from V and 2 bases from J; junction bases left unmatched: 6. CDR3: CASSLSSAGGQETQYF. CDR3 nucleotides: TGTGCCAGCAGCTTAAGTAGTGCGGGAGGGCAAGAGACCCAGTACTTC.

The chain uses TRBV19 and TRBJ2-7; 10 nucleotides agree with TRBD1. V lost 6 bases, J lost 3 bases, and 5 bases stayed unmatched. This CDR3 spans 14 amino acids. From germline, CDR1 is LNHDA and CDR2 SQIVND (reference sequence). DNA of the CDR3: TGTGCCAGTAGCCGGGGGACAGGGGTCTACGAGCAGTACTTC. The encoded protein is CASSRGTGVYEQYF. Filled out from reference TRBV19 and TRBJ2-7, the complete variable domain reads DGGITQSPKYLFRKEGQNVTLSCEQNLNHDAMYWYRQDPGQGLRLIYYSQIVNDFQKGDIAEGYSVSREKKESFPLTVTSAQKNPTAFYLCASSRGTGVYEQYFGPGTRLTVT.

V usage is TRBV7-6 and J usage is TRBJ2-5; D not resolved. The CDR3 has 11 residues. Looked up from germline, CDR1 is SGHVS and CDR2 is FNYEAQ. Trimming shortened V by 2 bases and J by 5 bases, and 3 bases separated the two germline ends. In DNA, the CDR3 is TGTGCCAGCAGCTTATCGGAGACCCAGTACTTC. This codes for CASSLSETQYF.

This sequence joins TRBV6-2 or TRBV6-3 and TRBJ2-5; the D is unclear. The CDR3 sequence is 14 residues long. Trimming pared 6 bases from V and 1 base from J, leaving 12 bases between. Germline V gene sequence: CDR1 MNHEY, CDR2 SVGEGT. CDR3 in amino acids: CASSPTTSQETQYF. The CDR3 bases are TGTGCCAGCAGCCCCACCACATCCCAAGAGACCCAGTACTTC.

The chain carries TRBV2 and TRBJ2-2, with TRBD1 matching 7 bases. Trimming cost V 6 bases and J 10 bases; bases outside gene matches: 5. This CDR3 has 12 residues. CDR1 is SNHLY and CDR2 is FYNNEI in the germline V gene. The CDR3 sequence is CASRGQAEELFF. The DNA of the CDR3 is TGTGCCAGCAGAGGACAGGCCGAGGAGCTGTTTTTT.

This clone was recorded only once. CDR3 sequence: CAWSDRGFIALHF. The CDR3 nucleotides are TGTGCCTGGAGTGACAGGGGTTTTATCGCCCTCCACTTT. This sequence joins TRBV30 and TRBJ1-6; 7 bases map to TRBD1. Germline V gene data show CDR1 as GTSNPN and CDR2 as SVGIG (reference sequence). V trimming: 1 base; J trimming: 14 bases; junction bases outside the gene matches: 8. The CDR3 loop spans 13 amino acids.

The DNA of the CDR3 is TGCGCCAGCAGCCAAATGGGTCGAGGGGGCAACACTGAAGCTTTCTTT. Its translation: CASSQMGRGGNTEAFF. This chain uses TRBV4-1 with TRBJ1-1; TRBD1 agrees at 7 bases. The trim removed 2 bases at V and 2 bases at J, leaving 8 bases unmatched. The CDR3 contains 16 residues. CDR1 MGHRA and CDR2 YSYEKL come from the germline V gene.

This clone was counted between two and nine times. Other nucleotide sequences in the sample specify the same CDR3. This chain uses TRBV20-1 with TRBJ1-1, with D perhaps TRBD1 (5 bases). This CDR3 comprises 11 residues. Germline loops: CDR1 DFQATT, CDR2 SNEGSKA (reference sequence). V was cut by 3 bases and J by 7 bases, with 9 bases left in between. The CDR3 sequence is CSASSGHEAFF. Written as DNA, the CDR3 is TGCAGTGCTAGTTCCGGACATGAAGCTTTCTTT.

The chain is built from TRBV27 and TRBJ1-5; 8 nucleotides align to TRBD1. Germline CDR1 MNHEY, CDR2 SMNVEV (reference sequence). The J segment lost 3 bases and the V segment lost 3 bases, leaving 7 bases of the junction unmatched. The CDR3 has 16 amino acids. The CDR3 DNA sequence: TGTGCCAGCAGTTTGACCTGGACAGGGACCAATCAGCCCCAGCATTTT. Translated, it gives CASSLTWTGTNQPQHF.

The rearrangement joins TRBV28 to TRBJ2-7; 8 positions agree with TRBD1. CDR3 length: 12 amino acids. From germline, CDR1 is MDHEN and CDR2 SYDVKM. Losses at the gene ends were 6 bases for V and 6 bases for J; bases not matched to a gene: 4. This CDR3 is CASSPDRAEQYF. CDR3 sequence (DNA): TGTGCCAGCAGCCCGGACAGGGCCGAGCAGTACTTC.

V usage is TRBV28 and J usage is TRBJ2-7, with D uncertain. There are 14 residues in the CDR3. Looked up from germline, CDR1 is MDHEN and CDR2 is SYDVKM. V lost 3 bases to trimming and J lost 1 base, with 10 bases between them. CDR3 loop: CASSLPPRSYEQYF. DNA for the CDR3: TGTGCCAGCAGTTTGCCCCCGAGGTCCTACGAGCAGTACTTC.

The genes are TRBV7-2 and TRBJ2-3; D is unclear. This CDR3 has 14 amino acids. Looked up from germline, CDR1 is SGHTA and CDR2 is FQGNSA. With 5 bases removed from V and 3 bases from J, the gap between germline ends came to 12 bases. The CDR3: CASSPVPETDTQYF. The DNA for the CDR3 is TGTGCCAGCAGCCCCGTCCCCGAGACAGATACGCAGTATTTT.

This clone was counted once. The genes are TRBV24-1 and TRBJ2-6; tentative D call: TRBD1 (5 bases). In germline, CDR1 is KGHDR, CDR2 SFDVKD. There are 18 residues in the CDR3. Trimming pared 1 base from V and 0 bases from J, leaving 12 bases between. CDR3 sequence (DNA): TGTGCCACCAGTGATTTAAACCGACAGATCTCTGGGGCCAACGTCCTGACTTTC. Its protein product is CATSDLNRQISGANVLTF.

This chain uses TRBV7-3 with TRBJ2-5; perhaps TRBD2 as D (5 bases). The ends were cut back, 2 bases at V and 1 base at J, with 5 bases in the middle. Germline lookup yields CDR1 SGHTA and CDR2 FQGTGA. The CDR3 totals 13 residues. DNA of the CDR3: TGTGCCAGCAGCTTAGGAGGCCAAGAGACCCAGTACTTC. It encodes CASSLGGQETQYF. The full variable domain, with the rest looked up from reference TRBV7-3 and TRBJ2-5, is GAGVSQTPSNKVTEKGKYVELRCDPISGHTALYWYRQSLGQGPEFLIYFQGTGAADDSGLPNDRFFAVRPEGSVSTLKIQRTERGDSAVYLCASSLGGQETQYFGPGTRLLVL.

V is TRBV27 and J is TRBJ1-1, with D perhaps TRBD1 (5 bases). Germline assignment: CDR1 MNHEY and CDR2 SMNVEV (reference sequence). Trimming took off 0 bases at V and 1 base at J, with 12 bases between the two ends. The CDR3 covers 16 residues. The CDR3 here is CASSLSQGRRNTEAFF. The CDR3 DNA sequence: TGTGCCAGCAGTTTATCTCAGGGTCGGAGGAACACTGAAGCTTTCTTT.

The chain couples TRBV5-1 to TRBJ1-1; D is unclear. V lost 4 bases and J 0 bases, leaving 13 bases between the germline ends. The CDR3 runs 15 residues. Germline lookup yields CDR1 SGHRS and CDR2 YFSETQ. CDR3 bases: TGCGCCAGCAGCCCCTATACCACTCTGAACACTGAAGCTTTCTTT. This codes for CASSPYTTLNTEAFF.

In this sample, this clone turned up once. The genes are TRBV5-1 and TRBJ2-5, with D perhaps matching TRBD2 (6 bases). This CDR3 has 16 amino acids. CDR1 is SGHRS and CDR2 is YFSETQ in the germline V gene. Trimming pared 3 bases from V and 0 bases from J, leaving 15 bases between. The CDR3 DNA reads as TGCGCCAGCAGCTCCAGACGGACTAACGACCAAGAGACCCAGTACTTC. This sequence encodes CASSSRRTNDQETQYF.

The J gene is TRBJ2-3, the V gene TRBV11-2; 13 bases line up with TRBD2. V trimming: 5 bases; J trimming: 0 bases; junction bases outside the gene matches: 5. This CDR3 spans 17 amino acids. The germline V gene encodes CDR1 SGHAT and CDR2 FQNNGV. CDR3 coding DNA: TGTGCCAGCAGCCCGGGACTAGCGGGACTTAGCACAGATACGCAGTATTTT. Residues: CASSPGLAGLSTDTQYF.

The chain carries TRBV11-3 and TRBJ2-5, with 7 bases lining up with TRBD1. This CDR3 has 15 residues. V shed 1 base, J shed 4 bases, and the junction held 6 bases outside the gene matches. The V gene's germline CDR1 is SGHNT and CDR2 YENEEA. CDR3 coding DNA: TGTGCCAGCAGCTTAGTACAGGGGTTAAGAGAGACCCAGTACTTC. This sequence encodes CASSLVQGLRETQYF.

The J gene is TRBJ1-2, the V gene TRBV24-1; D possibly corresponds to TRBD1 (5 bases). CDR1 is KGHDR, CDR2 SFDVKD, per germline. This CDR3 comprises 14 residues. V lost 4 bases and J lost 0, with 8 bases in between. The DNA of the CDR3 is TGTGCCACCAGTGACCCGACAGCTAACTATGGCTACACCTTC. Residues: CATSDPTANYGYTF.

The chain joins TRBV27 to TRBJ2-7; TRBD1 matches 8 bases. CDR1 MNHEY and CDR2 SMNVEV come from the germline V gene (reference sequence). This CDR3 comprises 15 residues. Trimming at V came to 7 bases and at J to 1 base, leaving 9 bases not matched to a gene. DNA of the CDR3: TGTGCCAGCAATCCCAGGACAGGGCTTTCCTACGAGCAGTACTTC. This translates into CASNPRTGLSYEQYF.

This clone was observed a handful of times. The rearrangement uses TRBV7-2 and TRBJ1-1, with a tentative D call TRBD1 (5 bases). CDR3 length: 16 amino acids. The germline V gene encodes CDR1 SGHTA and CDR2 FQGNSA. Trimming removed 6 bases at V and 0 bases at J, with 17 bases between. Here the CDR3 reads CASRNVGRVVNTEAFF. CDR3 DNA sequence: TGTGCCAGCAGAAACGTGGGCAGGGTCGTGAACACTGAAGCTTTCTTT.